This T cell receptor beta chain was sequenced during a study of blood T cell repertoires in COVID-19. Overall study context: Sites in the United States, Italy and Spain provided acute and convalescent COVID-19 samples. PBMCs, B-cell-depleted T cells, or T cells were the source of the cDNA or gDNA that made up the material.

With 1 base removed from V and 5 bases from J, the gap between germline ends came to 11 bases. CDR3 size: 14 residues. Germline CDR1 reads SEHNR; CDR2 reads FQNEAQ (reference sequence). How the authors handled the data: Amplification from reference gene primers served as the basis for estimated nucleated cell counts. Sequencing was performed with immunoSEQ multiplex PCR; in TCRdb, only in-frame clones are kept and a portion is missing. Clonal size and the V and J genes are those of that table, whereas D and trimming came from the DNA. The top ten hold roughly 0.8% of the sample, which has about 240,000 clones, nearly 90% seen once.

Sequencing was done on a sample of peripheral blood. The chain carries TRBV7-9 and TRBJ2-5, with D tentatively TRBD2 (5 bases). The sequence derives from a woman younger than 45 with acute or convalescent COVID-19. The CDR3: CASSLERVWETQYF. DNA for the CDR3: TGTGCCAGCAGCTTAGAGAGGGTTTGGGAGACCCAGTACTTC.